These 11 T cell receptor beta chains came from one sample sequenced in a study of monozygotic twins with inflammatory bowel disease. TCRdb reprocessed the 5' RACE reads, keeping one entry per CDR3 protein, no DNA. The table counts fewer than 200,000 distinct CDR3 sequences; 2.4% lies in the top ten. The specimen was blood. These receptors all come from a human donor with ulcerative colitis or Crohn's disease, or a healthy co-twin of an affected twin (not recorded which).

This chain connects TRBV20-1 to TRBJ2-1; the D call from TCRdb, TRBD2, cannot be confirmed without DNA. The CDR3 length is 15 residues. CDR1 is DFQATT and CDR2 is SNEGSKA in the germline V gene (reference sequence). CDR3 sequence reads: CSARGRAGSYNEQFF.

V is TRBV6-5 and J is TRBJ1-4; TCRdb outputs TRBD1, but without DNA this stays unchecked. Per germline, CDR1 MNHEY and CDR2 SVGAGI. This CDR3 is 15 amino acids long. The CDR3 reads CASSYSAGHLEKLFF.

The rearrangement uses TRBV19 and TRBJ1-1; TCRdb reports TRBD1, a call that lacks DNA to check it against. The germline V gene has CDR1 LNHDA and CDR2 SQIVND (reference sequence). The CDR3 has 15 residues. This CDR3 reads CASIYQGMGNTEAFF.

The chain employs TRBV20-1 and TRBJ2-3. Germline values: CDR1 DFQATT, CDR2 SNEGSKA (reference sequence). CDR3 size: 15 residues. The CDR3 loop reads CSARDRLAPTDTQYF.

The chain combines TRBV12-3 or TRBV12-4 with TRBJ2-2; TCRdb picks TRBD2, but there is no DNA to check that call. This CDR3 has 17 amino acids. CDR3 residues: CASSLGGRALNTGELFF.

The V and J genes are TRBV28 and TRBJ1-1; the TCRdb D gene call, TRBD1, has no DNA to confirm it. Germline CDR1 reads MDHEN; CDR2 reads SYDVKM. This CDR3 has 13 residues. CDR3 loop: CASSSVMSVEAFF.

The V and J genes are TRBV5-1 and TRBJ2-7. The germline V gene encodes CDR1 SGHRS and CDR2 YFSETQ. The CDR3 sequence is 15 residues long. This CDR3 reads CASSFLTDRSYEQYF.

The CDR3 is CASSWQRGGADTQYF. The rearrangement links TRBV7-2 to TRBJ2-3; TCRdb gives TRBD2 as the D gene, but with no DNA this cannot be confirmed. Germline CDR1 reads SGHTA; CDR2 reads FQGNSA. This CDR3 spans 15 amino acids.

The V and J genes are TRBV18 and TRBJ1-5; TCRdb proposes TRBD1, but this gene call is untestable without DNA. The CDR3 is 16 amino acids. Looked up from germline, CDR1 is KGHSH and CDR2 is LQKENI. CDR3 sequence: CASSPYGQGSNQPQHF. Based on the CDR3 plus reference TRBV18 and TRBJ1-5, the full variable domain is NAGVMQNPRHLVRRRGQEARLRCSPMKGHSHVYWYRQLPEEGLKFMVYLQKENIIDESGMPKERFSAEFPKEGPSILRIQQVVRGDSAAYFCASSPYGQGSNQPQHFGDGTRLSIL.

The CDR3 loop reads CASSHGSGDLFF. The J gene is TRBJ2-1, the V gene TRBV6-5; TCRdb selects TRBD2, and the lack of DNA leaves this call unchecked. Germline V lookup: CDR1 MNHEY, CDR2 SVGAGI. The CDR3 covers 12 residues.

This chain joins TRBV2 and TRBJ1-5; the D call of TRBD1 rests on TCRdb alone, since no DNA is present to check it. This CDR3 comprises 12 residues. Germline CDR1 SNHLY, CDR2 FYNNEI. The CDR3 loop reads CASGGYYQPQHF.